Presented here are 7 T cell receptor beta chains from one specimen sequenced in a study of blood T cell repertoires in COVID-19. Generated by immunoSEQ multiplex PCR, the TCRdb table keeps only in-frame clones and is missing some. The sample includes 290,000 or so clones, more than 80% of them seen just once. Input material: PBMCs or T cells enriched from blood (not recorded which). These receptors all stem from a woman aged 25 to 45 who had recovered from COVID-19.

The chain is built from TRBV11-1 and TRBJ1-1; possible D gene TRBD1, 5 bases. Germline CDR1 reads SGHAT; CDR2 reads FQDESV (reference sequence). V was shortened by 1 base and J by 3 bases, with 9 bases between the two germline ends. The CDR3 spans 14 residues. The CDR3 nucleotides are TGTGCCAGCAGCTTAGAGGACATTTACACTGAAGCTTTCTTT. This sequence encodes CASSLEDIYTEAFF. Based on the CDR3 plus reference TRBV11-1 and TRBJ1-1, the full variable domain is EAEVAQSPRYKITEKSQAVAFWCDPISGHATLYWYRQILGQGPELLVQFQDESVVDDSQLPKDRFSAERLKGVDSTLKIQPAELGDSAMYLCASSLEDIYTEAFFGQGTRLTVV.

The chain is built from TRBV19 and TRBJ1-1; weak D call: TRBD1 (6 bases). CDR1 and CDR2 from the germline V gene are LNHDA and SQIVND (reference sequence). V was clipped by 9 bases and J by 5 bases, with 22 bases between them. The CDR3 consists of 15 residues. CDR3: CASRDRRGGETEAFF. DNA for the CDR3: TGTGCCAGCCGGGACCGGAGGGGGGGGGAAACTGAAGCTTTCTTT.

The chain links TRBV4-1 to TRBJ2-1, with no clear D. There are 13 residues in the CDR3. Germline values: CDR1 MGHRA, CDR2 YSYEKL. V dropped 1 base and J dropped 9 bases, with 10 bases sitting between them. The CDR3 here is CASSQGGAPEQFF. The CDR3 DNA is TGCGCCAGCAGCCAAGGAGGCGCGCCTGAGCAGTTCTTC.

This chain uses TRBV19 with TRBJ1-5; D perhaps matches TRBD1 (6 bases). Germline values: CDR1 LNHDA, CDR2 SQIVND (reference sequence). V dropped 7 bases and J dropped 1 base, with 14 bases sitting between them. CDR3 length equals 15 residues. The CDR3 spells CASTGQGLSNQPQHF. The CDR3 DNA sequence: TGTGCCAGTACCGGGCAGGGGCTGAGCAATCAGCCCCAGCATTTT. Using reference TRBV19 and TRBJ1-5 for the parts outside the CDR3, the full variable domain is DGGITQSPKYLFRKEGQNVTLSCEQNLNHDAMYWYRQDPGQGLRLIYYSQIVNDFQKGDIAEGYSVSREKKESFPLTVTSAQKNPTAFYLCASTGQGLSNQPQHFGDGTRLSIL.

In DNA, the CDR3 is TGTGCCAGCAGCCCTGAGGGACTAGAGAATGAGCAGTTCTTC. Protein product: CASSPEGLENEQFF. The J gene is TRBJ2-1, the V gene TRBV9; the match to TRBD2 covers 8 bases. The V segment lost 4 bases and the J segment 7 bases; nucleotides outside the gene matches: 7. Germline V gives CDR1 SGDLS, CDR2 YYNGEE. The CDR3 spans 14 residues.

The CDR3 nucleotides read TGTGCCAGCTCACGAACACCGGGACTGACCTCCTACGAGCAGTACTTC. This codes for CASSRTPGLTSYEQYF. The genes are TRBV18 and TRBJ2-7; a possible D gene is TRBD2 (6 bases). The germline V and J ends were trimmed by 4 bases and 0 bases, with 16 bases remaining between them. Germline V CDR1 and CDR2: KGHSH, LQKENI. This CDR3 has 16 residues.

The gene calls are TRBV7-9 and TRBJ2-5, with TRBD1 matching over 7 bases. The junction had 8 bases not matched to a gene; V was cut back by 5 bases and J by 5 bases. The CDR3 loop spans 14 amino acids. Germline V gene data show CDR1 as SEHNR and CDR2 as FQNEAQ (reference sequence). CDR3 coding DNA: TGTGCCAGCAGCATGACAGGGTTAGGGGAGACCCAGTACTTC. It yields the protein CASSMTGLGETQYF.